This TCR beta chain was sequenced in a study of cytomegalovirus exposure and HLA in healthy donors. Amplification used 60 Vbeta primers and 13 Jbeta primers. Assay used: immunoSEQ multiplex PCR; TCRdb lists only in-frame clones, some missing. The data contain more than 150,000 clones, 75% to 85% of them seen just once; the ten biggest clones take up more than 0.95%. The CDR3 contains 15 residues. The V gene end was trimmed by 4 bases and the J gene end by 5 bases; junction bases not matched to a gene: 6. CDR1 is LNHDA, CDR2 SQIVND, per germline (reference sequence). The genes are TRBV19 and TRBJ1-1; 11 bases fit TRBD1. Sequencing was done on a sample of PBMCs. The clonotype was recovered from a girl under 10 years old in good health and CMV-seropositive. CDR3 sequence (DNA): TGTGCCAGTAGTAGGGGGACAGGGGGTATAACTGAAGCTTTCTTT. Its protein product is CASSRGTGGITEAFF.